This T cell receptor (beta chain) was profiled in a study of T cells expressing NK-cell markers. For the study at large: According to the study, TCR beta repertoires originated from sorted CD3+CD56+NKG2C+, CD3+CD56+NKG2C- and CD3+CD56-NKG2C+ T cells. Points from the study as a whole: Of CD8+ T cells, roughly 1.0-8% belonged to dominant NKG2C+ clonotypes in 5 or 6 donors. What remained unclear was the HCMV specificity of expanded NKG2C+ T cell clones.

The CDR3 contains 15 residues. The germline V gene has CDR1 DFQATT and CDR2 SNEGSKA (reference sequence). On this clonotype: What it recognizes is unknown.

5'RACE template switching with UMIs generated TCR beta cDNA. TCRdb processed the 5' RACE reads again and assigns one entry to each CDR3 protein, with no DNA. Here the sample table reports some 150,000 distinct CDR3 sequences. The chain uses TRBV20-1 and TRBJ2-3; the TCRdb call, TRBD2, lacks DNA for checking. This sequence originates from a woman aged 45-59 years in good health. The sample was blood T cells: a sorted CD56 or NKG2C T cell subset, CD4+ or CD8+ T cells, or bulk PBMC T cells (not recorded which). CDR3: CSAREATSVTDTQYF.